The T cell receptor (beta chain) under discussion was sequenced for a study of blood T cells in healthy people across ages. Between the trimmed V and J ends, which lost 7 bases and 2 bases, there was a span of 11 bases. CDR1 and CDR2 from the germline V gene are SNHLY and FYNNEI. The CDR3 covers 13 residues. The use of a sample-barcoded 5' primer and a J-beta primer mix characterized a second PCR of roughly 6 to 11 cycles. MiXCR was run by TCRdb on the 5' RACE reads, yielding one entry per CDR3 protein. The repertoire holds about 830,000 distinct CDR3 sequences, with about three fifths as singletons.

The sequence came from a man aged 25 to 40 in good health. The V call is TRBV2, the J call TRBJ1-2; D gene unclear. The sample was blood. The CDR3 DNA reads TGTGCCAGCAAGGCCCAAGCCAACTATGGCTACACCTTC. The encoded protein is CASKAQANYGYTF.